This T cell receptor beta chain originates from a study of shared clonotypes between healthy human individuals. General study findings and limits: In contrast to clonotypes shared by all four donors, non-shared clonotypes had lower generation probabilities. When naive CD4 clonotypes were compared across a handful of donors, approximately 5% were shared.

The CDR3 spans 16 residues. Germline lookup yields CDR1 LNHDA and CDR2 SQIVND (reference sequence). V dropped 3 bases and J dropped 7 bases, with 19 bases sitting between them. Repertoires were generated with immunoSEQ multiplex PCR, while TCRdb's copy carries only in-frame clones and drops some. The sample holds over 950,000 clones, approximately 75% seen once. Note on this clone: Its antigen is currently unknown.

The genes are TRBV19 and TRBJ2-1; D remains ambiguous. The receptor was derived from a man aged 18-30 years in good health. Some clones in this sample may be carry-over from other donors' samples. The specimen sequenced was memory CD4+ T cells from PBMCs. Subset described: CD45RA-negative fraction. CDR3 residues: CASSMIALIPTNEQFF. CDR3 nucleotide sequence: TGTGCCAGTAGTATGATCGCACTCATTCCTACGAATGAGCAGTTCTTC.